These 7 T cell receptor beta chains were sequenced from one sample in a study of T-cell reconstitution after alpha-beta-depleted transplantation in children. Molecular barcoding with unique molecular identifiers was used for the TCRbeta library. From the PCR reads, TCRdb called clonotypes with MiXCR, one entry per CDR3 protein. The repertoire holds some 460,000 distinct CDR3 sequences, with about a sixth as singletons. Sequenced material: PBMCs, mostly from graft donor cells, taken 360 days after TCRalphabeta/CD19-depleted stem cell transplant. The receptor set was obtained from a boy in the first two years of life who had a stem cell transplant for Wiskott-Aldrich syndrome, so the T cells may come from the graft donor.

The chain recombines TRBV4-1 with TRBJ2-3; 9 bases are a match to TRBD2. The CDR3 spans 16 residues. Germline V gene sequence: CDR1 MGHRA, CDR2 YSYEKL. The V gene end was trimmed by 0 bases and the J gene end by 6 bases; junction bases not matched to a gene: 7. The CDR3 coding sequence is TGCGCCAGCAGCCAAGATGCGGGAGGGAAGGATGATACGCAGTATTTT. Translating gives CASSQDAGGKDDTQYF.

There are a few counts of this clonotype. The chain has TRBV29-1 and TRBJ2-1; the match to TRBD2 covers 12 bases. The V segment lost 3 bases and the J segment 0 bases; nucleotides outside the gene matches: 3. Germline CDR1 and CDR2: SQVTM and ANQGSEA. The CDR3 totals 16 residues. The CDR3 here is CSVDRLAGDSYNEQFF. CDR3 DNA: TGCAGCGTTGACAGACTAGCGGGAGACTCCTACAATGAGCAGTTCTTC.

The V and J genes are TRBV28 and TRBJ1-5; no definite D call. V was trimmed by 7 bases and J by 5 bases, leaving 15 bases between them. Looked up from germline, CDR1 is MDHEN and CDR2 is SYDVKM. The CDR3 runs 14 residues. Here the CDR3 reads CASNAVEGHQPQHF. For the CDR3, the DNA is TGTGCCAGCAATGCGGTAGAAGGGCATCAGCCCCAGCATTTT.

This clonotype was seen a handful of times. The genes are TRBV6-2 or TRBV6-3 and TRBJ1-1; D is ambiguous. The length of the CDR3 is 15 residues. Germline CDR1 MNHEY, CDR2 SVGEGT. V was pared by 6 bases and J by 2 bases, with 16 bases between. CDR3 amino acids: CASRKPGNLNTEAFF. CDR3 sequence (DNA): TGTGCCAGCAGAAAACCCGGGAACCTCAACACTGAAGCTTTCTTT.

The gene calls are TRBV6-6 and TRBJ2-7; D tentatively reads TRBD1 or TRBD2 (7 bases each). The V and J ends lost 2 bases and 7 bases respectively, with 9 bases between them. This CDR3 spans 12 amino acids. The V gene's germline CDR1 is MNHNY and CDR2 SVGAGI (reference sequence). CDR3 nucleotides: TGTGCCAGCAGTTACCAGGGGGGGGAGCAGTACTTC. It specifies CASSYQGGEQYF.

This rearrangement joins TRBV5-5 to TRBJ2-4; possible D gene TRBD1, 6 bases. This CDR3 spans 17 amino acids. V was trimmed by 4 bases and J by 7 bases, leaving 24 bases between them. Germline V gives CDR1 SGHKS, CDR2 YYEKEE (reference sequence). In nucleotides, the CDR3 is TGTGCCAGCAGCCCTTTCGGAGCAGGGGTGGGCGCGAACATTCAGTACTTC. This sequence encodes CASSPFGAGVGANIQYF.

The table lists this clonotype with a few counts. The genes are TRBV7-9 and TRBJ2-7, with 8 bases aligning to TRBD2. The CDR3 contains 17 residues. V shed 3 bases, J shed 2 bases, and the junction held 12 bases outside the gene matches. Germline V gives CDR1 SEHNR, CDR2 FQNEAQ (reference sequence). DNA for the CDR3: TGTGCCAGCAGCTTTACCAGAGGTAGCGGGGACGCCTACGAGCAGTACTTC. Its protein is CASSFTRGSGDAYEQYF.